The present T cell receptor beta chain was sequenced within a study of T cells after posttransplantation cyclophosphamide. Germline assignment: CDR1 SGDLS and CDR2 YYNGEE. J was trimmed by 6 bases and V by 1 base; bases with no gene match: 3. This CDR3 has 14 residues. This clone appeared a few times. Measured with immunoSEQ multiplex PCR; TCRdb has only the in-frame clones, and not every one. The repertoire has 38,000 or so clones, none seen only once; the ten largest take roughly 2.5%. The chain links TRBV9 to TRBJ2-1; 8 nucleotides line up with TRBD2. This receptor was identified in a man over 45 in good health, CMV-negative, and a related stem cell transplant donor. Sequencing input: PBMCs. The CDR3 DNA sequence: TGTGCCAGCAGCGTACGGGGGGGGGCCAATGAGCAGTTCTTC. Protein: CASSVRGGANEQFF.